These 3 T cell receptor beta chains were all obtained from the same sample, sequenced in a study of tumor and adjacent non-tumor tissue in lung cancer. No cell sorting was done before RNA was extracted from the tissue. This non-tumor lung sample came from over 3 cm beyond the tumor edge. The library came from three nested PCR rounds adapted from ARM-PCR protocols. TCRdb itself ran the multiplex PCR reads through MiXCR, one entry per CDR3 protein. The sample lists 75,000 to 95,000 distinct CDR3 sequences; 65% to 80% were seen once. The sequenced material came from distant non-tumor lung tissue. All receptors derive from a woman aged 50 to 65 with non-small cell lung cancer.

The rearrangement links TRBV4-1 to TRBJ1-2; D gene ambiguous. Trimming cost V 1 base and J 11 bases, with 23 bases left between them. Germline lookup yields CDR1 MGHRA and CDR2 YSYEKL. The CDR3 is 16 residues long. The CDR3 DNA reads as TGCGCCAGCAGCCAAGTAGTCGGTCTCGGAGTCTATGATTACACCTTC. Translated: CASSQVVGLGVYDYTF.

Points on this clonotype: The junction departs from germline at one end; a sequencing error may be responsible. The CDR3 reads CASSFDPGTRELFF. The CDR3 DNA reads TGTGCCAGCAGCTTCGATCCGGGCACCAGGGAGCTGTTTTTT. This chain links TRBV7-8 with TRBJ2-2; D is unclear. In germline, CDR1 is SGHVS, CDR2 FQNEAQ. CDR3 length: 14 residues.

Details on this clonotype: The conserved phenylalanine or tryptophan is not found at the CDR3 terminus, so this likely reflects a read error. J is TRBJ2-2 and V is TRBV11-2; D is undetermined. The CDR3 is made up of 13 amino acids. Germline CDR1 is SGHAT and CDR2 is FQNNGV. The CDR3: CAGSFENTGELFL. CDR3 coding DNA: TGTGCCGGCAGTTTCGAGAACACCGGGGAGCTGTTTCTT.